One and the same sample provided the 31 T cell receptor beta chains below, sequenced in a study of Graves' ophthalmopathy and Graves' hyperthyroidism. Amplified TCR beta CDR3 regions were obtained using RNA transcripts as template. An initial RT-PCR round employing HTBI primers preceded a second-round multiplex PCR. TCRdb ran MiXCR on the multiplex PCR reads and lists one entry per CDR3 protein. The table includes 500,000 to 700,000 distinct CDR3 sequences, 35% to 45% detected once. Source material: peripheral blood or thyroid tissue (not recorded which). The receptors were sampled from an adult man with Graves' hyperthyroidism.

At least ten counts were recorded for this clonotype. This chain connects TRBV11-2 to TRBJ1-1; D remains ambiguous. Trimming took 0 bases from V and 6 from J, leaving 8 bases between them. Germline CDR1 and CDR2: SGHAT and FQNNGV. The CDR3 sequence is 13 residues long. CDR3: CASSLDPSAEAFF. CDR3 nucleotide sequence: TGTGCCAGCAGCTTAGATCCAAGCGCTGAAGCTTTCTTT.

This clonotype has at least ten counts. The chain uses TRBV7-3 and TRBJ2-7, with 7 nucleotides matching TRBD2. Trimming cost V 5 bases and J 4 bases; bases outside gene matches: 8. The CDR3 totals 14 residues. Germline V gene sequence: CDR1 SGHTA, CDR2 FQGTGA. CDR3 loop: CASSVRGGGYEQYF. CDR3 nucleotides: TGTGCCAGCAGCGTCCGTGGCGGGGGTTACGAGCAGTACTTC.

There are many counts of this clonotype. This chain joins TRBV20-1 and TRBJ1-2; 8 nucleotides line up with TRBD1. Germline trimming cut 6 bases from V and 6 bases from J; bases unmatched to any gene: 15. The CDR3 is made up of 15 amino acids. In germline, CDR1 is DFQATT, CDR2 SNEGSKA (reference sequence). In DNA form, the CDR3 reads TGCAGTGCCAATTTCATTCAGGGGGCTCGGAATGGCTACACCTTC. Its translation: CSANFIQGARNGYTF.

This clonotype was seen more than once but under ten times. This sequence joins TRBV20-1 and TRBJ1-2; the D gene is possibly TRBD1 (5 bases). The CDR3 extends over 14 amino acids. CDR1 DFQATT and CDR2 SNEGSKA come from the germline V gene (reference sequence). V lost 0 bases to trimming and J lost 4 bases, with 12 bases between them. The CDR3 nucleotides are TGCAGTGCTAGAGAGGCAGGGCTTGGCTATGGCTACACCTTC. It specifies CSAREAGLGYGYTF.

This clonotype was detected ten times or more. The chain couples TRBV19 to TRBJ2-7; 8 bases line up with TRBD2. The V and J ends lost 9 bases and 3 bases, in that order; junction bases with no gene match: 13. Germline loops: CDR1 LNHDA, CDR2 SQIVND (reference sequence). The CDR3 length is 15 residues. The CDR3 reads CASSDTGGIIYEQYF. CDR3 nucleotides: TGTGCCAGCAGCGACACGGGGGGGATAATCTACGAGCAGTACTTC.

This clonotype was counted ten times or more. One end of the junction varies from germline; a read error may be responsible. The V and J genes are TRBV5-1 and TRBJ1-1; D ambiguous. This CDR3 region has 11 residues. The germline gives CDR1 SGHRS, CDR2 YFSETQ. This CDR3 reads CASSFGTEAFF. The CDR3 bases are TGTGCCAGCAGTTTTGGCACTGAAGCTTTCTTT.

The chain carries TRBV7-9 and TRBJ1-5, with D unclear. Deletions cut 5 bases from V and 9 bases from J, with 5 bases between. The germline gives CDR1 SEHNR, CDR2 FQNEAQ (reference sequence). The CDR3 consists of 10 residues. The CDR3 nucleotides read TGTGCCAGCAGCGTAGGGCCCCAGCATTTT. Protein: CASSVGPQHF.

This chain connects TRBV7-2 to TRBJ2-5; D gene ambiguous. Germline V lookup: CDR1 SGHTA, CDR2 FQGNSA. The CDR3 totals 13 residues. V was trimmed by 5 bases and J by 9 bases, leaving 16 bases between them. CDR3 protein: CASSTRPNQPQYF. Here the CDR3 DNA reads TGTGCCAGCAGCACCAGGCCTAATCAGCCCCAGTACTTC. Full variable domain (outside the CDR3, taken from reference TRBV7-2 and TRBJ2-5): GAGVSQSPSNKVTEKGKDVELRCDPISGHTALYWYRQSLGQGLEFLIYFQGNSAPDKSGLPSDRFSAERTGGSVSTLTIQRTQQEDSAVYLCASSTRPNQPQYFGPGTRLLVL.

This clonotype has a handful of counts. This chain uses TRBV18 with TRBJ1-6, with D uncertain. The CDR3 covers 14 residues. Trimming pared 5 bases from V and 5 bases from J, leaving 10 bases between. Germline lookup yields CDR1 KGHSH and CDR2 LQKENI. As DNA, the CDR3 is TGTGCCAGCTCAACCCCTGGGGATAATTCACCCCTCCACTTT. Amino acids: CASSTPGDNSPLHF.

The table lists this clonotype with a few counts. The chain carries TRBV7-9 and TRBJ2-7; either TRBD1 or TRBD2 may fit D (5 bases each). The CDR3 loop spans 11 amino acids. Germline V gene lookup returns CDR1 SEHNR and CDR2 FQNEAQ (reference sequence). Between the trimmed V and J ends, which lost 5 bases and 5 bases, there was a span of 7 bases. In DNA form, the CDR3 reads TGTGCCAGCAGCCGGGGCCACGAGCAGTACTTC. It codes for CASSRGHEQYF.

The table lists this clonotype with a few counts. The V gene is TRBV7-9, the J gene TRBJ2-7; D perhaps matches TRBD1 (5 bases). Germline V lookup: CDR1 SEHNR, CDR2 FQNEAQ (reference sequence). This CDR3 is built from 16 residues. With 6 bases removed from V and 0 bases from J, the gap between germline ends came to 18 bases. In nucleotides, the CDR3 is TGTGCCAGCAGTTTTAGCCCCAGGGAAGGCTCCTACGAGCAGTACTTC. It is translated as CASSFSPREGSYEQYF.

This clonotype was counted once. Germline and junction disagree at one end, which may indicate a read error. The CDR3 DNA reads as TGTGCCCGCAGCCGCCTGGGACAGGGAAACACTGAAGCTTTCTTT. It is translated as CARSRLGQGNTEAFF. The chain recombines TRBV11-1 with TRBJ1-1; 9 nucleotides agree with TRBD1. The CDR3 contains 15 residues. In germline, CDR1 is SGHAT, CDR2 FQDESV (reference sequence).

This clonotype was observed at least ten times. The chain employs TRBV20-1 and TRBJ1-3, with D uncertain. This CDR3 is 12 amino acids long. V was trimmed by 6 bases and J by 2 bases, leaving 8 bases between them. Germline-derived CDR1 and CDR2 are DFQATT and SNEGSKA (reference sequence). This chain's CDR3 is CSAERPGNTIYF. The CDR3 DNA reads as TGCAGTGCAGAGCGCCCTGGAAACACCATATATTTT.

This clonotype was detected ten times or more. The rearrangement joins TRBV15 to TRBJ2-5; 8 positions match TRBD2. The CDR3 covers 15 residues. Trimming took 5 bases from V and 4 from J; bases not matched to a gene: 9. Germline V lookup: CDR1 LNHNV, CDR2 YYDKDF (reference sequence). The chain's CDR3 is CATSSSRGGIETQYF. The CDR3 DNA reads as TGTGCCACCAGCTCGTCTCGGGGGGGGATAGAGACCCAGTACTTC.

The CDR3 coding sequence is TGCAGTGCACCCGGAAGCTCTGGGGCCAACGTCCTGACTTTC. Protein product: CSAPGSSGANVLTF. The chain uses TRBV20-1 and TRBJ2-6; D not certain. Germline assignment: CDR1 DFQATT and CDR2 SNEGSKA (reference sequence). V lost 6 bases to trimming and J lost 0 bases, with 9 bases between them. CDR3 length: 14 amino acids.

This clonotype has a handful of counts. The V and J genes are TRBV10-1 and TRBJ2-3, with D unresolved. V gave up 1 base and J gave up 0 bases, with 5 bases separating them. Looked up from germline, CDR1 is WNHNN and CDR2 is SYGVQD (reference sequence). The CDR3 has 14 residues. The CDR3 sequence: CASSELGSTDTQYF. In DNA, the CDR3 is TGCGCCAGCAGTGAGTTGGGAAGCACAGATACGCAGTATTTT.

This clonotype was detected ten times or more. In nucleotides, the CDR3 is TGTGCCAGCAGCGTTGGACGGTTTAATGAAAAACTGTTTTTT. Protein product: CASSVGRFNEKLFF. The chain has TRBV7-9 and TRBJ1-4; D is uncertain. The CDR3 contains 14 residues. Trimming took 5 bases from V and 4 from J, leaving 11 bases between them. Germline CDR1 SEHNR, CDR2 FQNEAQ (reference sequence).

This sequence joins TRBV7-6 and TRBJ1-1, with D tentatively TRBD1 (6 bases). Germline V lookup: CDR1 SGHVS, CDR2 FNYEAQ. CDR3 length equals 14 residues. The CDR3 nucleotides are TGTGCTAGAGATCTGGGGGGCGGGAACACTGAAGCTTTCTTT. Protein product: CARDLGGGNTEAFF.

This clonotype showed up many times. This chain's CDR3 is CASSLQTGTYEQYF. The DNA for the CDR3 is TGTGCCAGCAGCCTCCAGACAGGCACCTACGAGCAGTACTTC. V and J are TRBV11-2 and TRBJ2-7; perhaps TRBD1 as D (6 bases). With 5 bases removed from V and 2 bases from J, the gap between germline ends came to 13 bases. The germline gives CDR1 SGHAT, CDR2 FQNNGV. The CDR3 is 14 amino acids.

This clonotype has at least ten counts. The V gene is TRBV7-9, the J gene TRBJ2-7; 7 nucleotides match TRBD2. The germline V gene encodes CDR1 SEHNR and CDR2 FQNEAQ (reference sequence). Trimming took 1 base from V and 3 from J; bases not matched to a gene: 0. This CDR3 spans 13 amino acids. Written as DNA, the CDR3 is TGTGCCAGCAGCTTAGGCGGGGGCTACGAGCAGTACTTC. This codes for CASSLGGGYEQYF.

This chain connects TRBV4-1 to TRBJ1-5, with 10 nucleotides matching TRBD1. The V segment lost 5 bases and the J segment 5 bases; nucleotides outside the gene matches: 9. CDR3 length: 16 residues. Germline V gene sequence: CDR1 MGHRA, CDR2 YSYEKL. CDR3 bases: TGCGCCAGCAGCGCTCCCGGGACAGGGGAATATCAGCCCCAGCATTTT. This sequence encodes CASSAPGTGEYQPQHF.

This clonotype has only a few counts. V is TRBV7-2 and J is TRBJ2-2; 9 nucleotides line up with TRBD1. Per the germline V gene, CDR1 is SGHTA and CDR2 is FQGNSA. The CDR3 extends over 16 amino acids. V shed 3 bases, J shed 5 bases, and the junction held 7 bases outside the gene matches. CDR3 residues: CASSFLQGAGTGELFF. CDR3 coding DNA: TGTGCCAGCAGCTTTTTACAGGGGGCGGGGACCGGGGAGCTGTTTTTT.

This clonotype showed up many times. This chain links TRBV24-1 with TRBJ2-3; weak D call: TRBD1 (5 bases). CDR3 size: 13 residues. Trimming removed 7 bases at V and 4 bases at J, with 11 bases between. Germline loops: CDR1 KGHDR, CDR2 SFDVKD. The chain's CDR3 is CATRAGFADTQYF. CDR3 sequence (DNA): TGTGCCACCAGGGCAGGGTTCGCAGATACGCAGTATTTT.

The chain has TRBV18 and TRBJ1-1; D is undetermined. This CDR3 is built from 13 residues. The germline V and J ends were trimmed by 7 bases and 0 bases, with 9 bases remaining between them. Per germline, CDR1 KGHSH and CDR2 LQKENI. CDR3 in DNA: TGTGCCAGCTTTGGGTCCATGAACACTGAAGCTTTCTTT. Translated: CASFGSMNTEAFF.

This clonotype was detected ten times or more. The rearrangement uses TRBV20-1 and TRBJ1-6, with 7 bases that match TRBD1. The V gene end was trimmed by 3 bases and the J gene end by 4 bases; junction bases not matched to a gene: 6. The length of the CDR3 is 15 residues. CDR1 DFQATT and CDR2 SNEGSKA come from the germline V gene (reference sequence). The CDR3 protein is CSAREGTAYNSPLHF. CDR3 DNA: TGCAGTGCTAGGGAAGGGACAGCGTATAATTCACCCCTCCACTTT.

This clonotype was seen a few times. The chain has TRBV4-1 and TRBJ1-2; D is possibly TRBD1 (5 bases). V was shortened by 6 bases and J by 0 bases, with 14 bases between the two germline ends. CDR3 length: 15 amino acids. Germline CDR1 reads MGHRA; CDR2 reads YSYEKL. As DNA, the CDR3 is TGCGCCAGCAGTGCACAGGTTAACTCTAACTATGGCTACACCTTC. As protein: CASSAQVNSNYGYTF.

This clonotype came up many times. The DNA of the CDR3 is TGTGCCAGTAGTCCGGCGGTACTTACCTACGAGCAGTACTTC. Protein sequence: CASSPAVLTYEQYF. The genes are TRBV19 and TRBJ2-7, with D unclear. The germline V gene encodes CDR1 LNHDA and CDR2 SQIVND (reference sequence). This CDR3 comprises 14 residues. Between the trimmed V and J ends, which lost 5 bases and 2 bases, there was a span of 13 bases.

The chain joins TRBV15 to TRBJ1-6; D is possibly TRBD1 (5 bases). Germline V gene sequence: CDR1 LNHNV, CDR2 YYDKDF (reference sequence). This CDR3 spans 15 amino acids. V lost 3 bases and J lost 10, with 16 bases in between. The CDR3 bases are TGTGCCACCAGCAGTGCTGGCAGGGAGGGATCACCCCTCCACTTT. This sequence encodes CATSSAGREGSPLHF.

To note about this clonotype: This may arise from a read error, as a much more abundant clone is one base away. The chain combines TRBV7-9 with TRBJ2-5; 15 bases are a match to TRBD2. Trimming removed 4 bases from V and 0 bases from J; junction bases left unmatched: 3. The CDR3 totals 17 residues. Looked up from germline, CDR1 is SEHNR and CDR2 is FQNEAQ (reference sequence). CDR3 nucleotides: TGTGCCAGCAGCTCGGGACTAGCGGGAGGACACCAAGAGACCCAGTACTTC. Its protein is CASSSGLAGGHQETQYF.

This clonotype turned up a few times. The rearrangement links TRBV11-1 to TRBJ2-5; 11 bases match TRBD1. This CDR3 comprises 14 residues. CDR1 and CDR2 from the germline V gene are SGHAT and FQDESV (reference sequence). V lost 5 bases to trimming and J lost 5 bases; unmatched junction nucleotides: 4. DNA of the CDR3: TGTGCCAGCAGCCCCGGACAGGGGGCGGAGACCCAGTACTTC. Encoded protein: CASSPGQGAETQYF.

The chain has TRBV7-3 and TRBJ2-5, with 7 bases matching TRBD2. The J call is uncertain, as TRBJ2-1 better fits the DNA end. Germline V gives CDR1 SGHTA, CDR2 FQGTGA. This CDR3 has 13 residues. The CDR3 DNA is TGTGCCAGCAGCCCTAGCGGAAACAATGAGCAGTTCTTC. Residues: CASSPSGNNEQFF.